A single sample gave rise to the 2 T cell receptor beta chains below, sequenced in a study of T cells in women clearing cervical HPV infection. The data were produced by immunoSEQ multiplex PCR, yet TCRdb's version contains in-frame clones alone and is incomplete. The table lists some 10,000 clones. The sequencing input was blood buffy coat. The receptors were sampled from a woman between 18 and 70 years old with a cervical HPV16 infection that either progressed to CIN3+ or cleared (not recorded which).

About this clone itself: The junction shows a germline mismatch at one end, possibly a read error. Sequencing ends 3 residues short of the CDR3 end; the germline J gene provides the rest. The chain combines TRBV7-9 with TRBJ2-3; possible D gene TRBD2, 6 bases. The CDR3 sequence is 15 residues long. Per the germline V gene, CDR1 is SEHNR and CDR2 is FQNEAQ (reference sequence). The sequenced CDR3 bases are TGTGCCAGCCGCTTAGGGATTAGCGGTGCAGATACG. Translated, it gives CASRLGISGADT. The entire CDR3 sequence reads CASRLGISGADTQYF.

On this clone itself: The CDR3 end falls 3 residues outside the read, so it is completed with the germline J gene. The chain joins TRBV20-1 to TRBJ2-7; D not certain. Trimming removed 3 bases from V and 0 bases from J, with 9 bases in between. CDR3 length: 13 residues. The germline gives CDR1 DFQATT, CDR2 SNEGSKA (reference sequence). The part of the CDR3 DNA that was read is TGCAGTGCTAGGATTGCGAGCTCCTACGAG. It is translated as CSARIASSYE. The whole CDR3 sequence reads CSARIASSYEQYF.